This T cell receptor beta chain was sequenced during a study of CD4 T cells in relation to SARS-CoV-2 and coronaviruses. Study information: Shared crossreactive spike epitopes were mapped to their HLA restriction.

The unexposed donors gave CD4+ T cells in about 2010-2019, prior to COVID-19. Naive and memory CD4+ T cells came from enriched cryopreserved PBMCs. This clone has only a few counts. Libraries were prepared by immunoSEQ multiplex PCR; TCRdb keeps only in-frame clonotypes and omits some of them. The sample lists about 68,000 clones; approximately 93% were seen once. The CDR3 contains 14 residues. Per germline, CDR1 LGHDT and CDR2 YNNKEL (reference sequence). The V and J ends lost 0 bases and 8 bases, in that order; junction bases with no gene match: 0. Sequenced material: naive CD4+ T cells from PBMCs. Subset in this sample: naive CD4+ T cells isolated by negative enrichment. The chain carries TRBV3-1 (or the pseudogene TRBV3-2) and TRBJ1-6, with TRBD1 matching 8 bases. The receptor was isolated from a human donor in good health. The CDR3, as DNA: TGTGCCAGCAGCCAAGACAGGGGGCATTCACCCCTCCACTTT. It translates to CASSQDRGHSPLHF.